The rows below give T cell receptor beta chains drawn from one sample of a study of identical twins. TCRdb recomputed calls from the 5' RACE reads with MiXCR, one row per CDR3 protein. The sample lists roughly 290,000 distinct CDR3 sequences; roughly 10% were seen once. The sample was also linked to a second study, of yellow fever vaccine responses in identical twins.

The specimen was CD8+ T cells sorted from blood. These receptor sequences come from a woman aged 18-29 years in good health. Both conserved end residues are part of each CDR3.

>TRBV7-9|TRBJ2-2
CASSEKANTGELFF
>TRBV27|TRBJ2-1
CASSVPGSGDSYNEQFF
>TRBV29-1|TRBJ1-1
CSVLEDRDQGGEAFF
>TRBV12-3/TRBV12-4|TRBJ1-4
CASSLSSGGVGNEKLFF
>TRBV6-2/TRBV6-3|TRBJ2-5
CASRHPPGGGEETQYF
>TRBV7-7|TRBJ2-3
CASSLVAGIDTQYF
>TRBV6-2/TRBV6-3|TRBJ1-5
CASTKRDREYQPQHF
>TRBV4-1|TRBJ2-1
CASGTLPYNEQFF
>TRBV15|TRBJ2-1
CATPAETGEQFF
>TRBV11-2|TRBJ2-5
CASSSDRGRVKTQYF
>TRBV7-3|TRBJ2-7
CASSLRGGSSYEQYF
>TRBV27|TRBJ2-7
CASSLYDGYEQYF
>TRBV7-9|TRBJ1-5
CASSLTAQPQHF
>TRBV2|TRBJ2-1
CASSDTNYNEQFF
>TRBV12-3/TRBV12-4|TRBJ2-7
CASSTKRAYEQYF
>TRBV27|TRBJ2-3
CASSFSGTGARIDTQYF
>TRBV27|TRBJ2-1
CASSLVQVRDNEQFF
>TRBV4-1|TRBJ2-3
CASSQIVLSTDTQYF
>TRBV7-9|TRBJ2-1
CASSSAGTPRGEQFF
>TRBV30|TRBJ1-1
CAWILGGNTEAFF
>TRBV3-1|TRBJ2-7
CASSPGTGFEQYF
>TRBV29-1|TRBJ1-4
CSVEGAPGDGANEKLFF
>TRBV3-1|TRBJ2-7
CASSHGQGPYEQYF
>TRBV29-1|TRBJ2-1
CSVEPQGGNEQFF
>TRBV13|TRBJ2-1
CASSLGRGAHNEQFF
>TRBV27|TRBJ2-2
CASSLFTGPSGGELFF
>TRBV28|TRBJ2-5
CASSLFTGGPWETQYF
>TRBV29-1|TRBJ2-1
CSVEVYQGQSSYNEQFF
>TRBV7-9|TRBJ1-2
CASSIRDRDLNYGYTF
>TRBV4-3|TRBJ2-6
CASSQDESSGANVLTF
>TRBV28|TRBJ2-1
CASSLLPSRDEQFF
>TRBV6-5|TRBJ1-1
CASSYSTENTEAFF
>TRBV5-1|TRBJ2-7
CASSILDRSYEQYF
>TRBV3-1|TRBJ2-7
CASSQRTVPYEQYF
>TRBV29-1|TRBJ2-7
CSVLQGNYEQYF
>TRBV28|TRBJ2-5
CASSGRFETQYF
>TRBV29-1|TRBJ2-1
CSVTSNGPEQFF
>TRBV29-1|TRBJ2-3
CSVSSDGTDTQYF
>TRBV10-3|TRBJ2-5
CAISELAGGSGGETQYF
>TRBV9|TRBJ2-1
CASSQPGTATYNEQFF
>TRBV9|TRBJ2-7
CASSPSGGGGTYEQYF
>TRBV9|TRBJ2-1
CASSVAGTGFNEQFF
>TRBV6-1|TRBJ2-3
CASSTPGLAGSTDTQYF
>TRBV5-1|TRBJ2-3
CASRRRVEDTQYF
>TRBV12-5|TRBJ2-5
CASGDAGGSETQYF
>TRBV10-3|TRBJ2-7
CAISEAEILESKSTGAPYEQYF
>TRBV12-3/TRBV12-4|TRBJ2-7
CASSLGKGQGSEQYF
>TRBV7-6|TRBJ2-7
CASSPLPTGYEQYF
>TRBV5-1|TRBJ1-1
CASSLGEGVYTEAFF
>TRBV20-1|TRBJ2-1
CSARDMIAGGHEQFF
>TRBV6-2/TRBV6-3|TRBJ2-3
CASSGWTSGSTDTQYF
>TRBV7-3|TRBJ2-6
CASSLYPGQAYSGANVLTF
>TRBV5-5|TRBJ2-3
CASSPDPTDTQYF
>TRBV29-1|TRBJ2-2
CSVEQGGTGELFF
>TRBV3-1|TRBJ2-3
CASSQDLAGMGTDTQYF
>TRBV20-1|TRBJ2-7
CSAGGERGAYEQYF
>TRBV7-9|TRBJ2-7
CASSLVSGFSSDEQYF
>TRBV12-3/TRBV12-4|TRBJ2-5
CASSRGQGAEETQYF